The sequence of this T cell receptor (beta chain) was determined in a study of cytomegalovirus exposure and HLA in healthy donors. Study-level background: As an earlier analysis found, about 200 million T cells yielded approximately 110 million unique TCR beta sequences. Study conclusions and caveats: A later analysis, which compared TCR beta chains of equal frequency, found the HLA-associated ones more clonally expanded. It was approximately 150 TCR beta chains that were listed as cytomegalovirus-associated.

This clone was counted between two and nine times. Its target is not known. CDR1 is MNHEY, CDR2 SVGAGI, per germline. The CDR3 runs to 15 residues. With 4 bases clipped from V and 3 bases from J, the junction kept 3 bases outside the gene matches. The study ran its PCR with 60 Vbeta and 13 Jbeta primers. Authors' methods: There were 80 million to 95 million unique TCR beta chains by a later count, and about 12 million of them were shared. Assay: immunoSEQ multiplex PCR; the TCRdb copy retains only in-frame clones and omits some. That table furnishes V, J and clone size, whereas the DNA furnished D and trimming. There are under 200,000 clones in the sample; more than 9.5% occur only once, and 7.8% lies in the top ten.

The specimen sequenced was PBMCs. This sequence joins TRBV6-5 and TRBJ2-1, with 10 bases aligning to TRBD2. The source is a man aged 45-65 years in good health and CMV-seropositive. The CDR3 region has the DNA TGTGCCAGCAGTTTCACTAGCGGGGACTACAATGAGCAGTTCTTC. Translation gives CASSFTSGDYNEQFF.